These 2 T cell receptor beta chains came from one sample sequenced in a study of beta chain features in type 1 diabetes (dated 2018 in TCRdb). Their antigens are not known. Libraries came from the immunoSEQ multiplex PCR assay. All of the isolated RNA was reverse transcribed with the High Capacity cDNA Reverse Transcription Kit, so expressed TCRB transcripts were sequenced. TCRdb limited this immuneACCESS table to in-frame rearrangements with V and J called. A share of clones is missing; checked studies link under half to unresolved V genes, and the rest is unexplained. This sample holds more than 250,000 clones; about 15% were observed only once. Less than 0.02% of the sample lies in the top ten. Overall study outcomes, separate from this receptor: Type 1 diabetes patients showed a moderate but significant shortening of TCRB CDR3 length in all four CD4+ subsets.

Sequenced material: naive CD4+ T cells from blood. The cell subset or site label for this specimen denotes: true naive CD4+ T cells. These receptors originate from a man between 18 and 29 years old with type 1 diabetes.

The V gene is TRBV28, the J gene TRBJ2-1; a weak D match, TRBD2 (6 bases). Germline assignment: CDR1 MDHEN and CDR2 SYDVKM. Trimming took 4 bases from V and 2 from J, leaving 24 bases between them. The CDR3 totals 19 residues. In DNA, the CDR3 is TGTGCCAGCAGTTCACTTATAAAGCGCGGGGCCGCAACCTACAATGAGCAGTTCTTC. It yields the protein CASSSLIKRGAATYNEQFF. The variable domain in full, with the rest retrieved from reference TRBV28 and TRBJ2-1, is DVKVTQSSRYLVKRTGEKVFLECVQDMDHENMFWYRQDPGLGLRLIYFSYDVKMKEKGDIPEGYSVSREKKERFSLILESASTNQTSMYLCASSSLIKRGAATYNEQFFGPGTRLTVL.

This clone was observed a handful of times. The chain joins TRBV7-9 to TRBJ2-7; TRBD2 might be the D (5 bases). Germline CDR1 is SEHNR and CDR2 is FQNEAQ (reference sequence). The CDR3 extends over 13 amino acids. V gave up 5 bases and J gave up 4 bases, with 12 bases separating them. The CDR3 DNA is TGTGCCAGCAGCATCCGGGATAGATACGAGCAGTACTTC. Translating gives CASSIRDRYEQYF.